This TCR beta chain was sequenced during a study of T cell responses to AZD1222 COVID-19 vaccine. Study observations and caveats: Repertoires were sampled only after the peak T cell response. The sample set comprised mostly white British donors with more females, and clonal diversity was possibly underestimated. Vaccination with two AZD1222 doses was followed by a rise in Spike-specific TCR breadth and depth.

Sequencing was performed with immunoSEQ multiplex PCR; in TCRdb, only in-frame clones are kept and a portion is missing. The sample carries 150,000 to 200,000 clones, about 87% recorded once. The germline V gene encodes CDR1 MNHEY and CDR2 SVGAGI. CDR3 length: 15 amino acids. V was clipped by 6 bases and J by 0 bases, with 15 bases between them. Concerning this clone itself: The antigen is undetermined.

The rearrangement joins TRBV6-5 to TRBJ2-7; possibly TRBD2 for D (6 bases). The source material was peripheral blood, sampled on day 0 of MenACWY control vaccination. The receptor was isolated from an adult in good health. The DNA of the CDR3 is TGTGCCAGCAGCTCGGAAGAGACTAGCTCCTACGAGCAGTACTTC. This gives the protein CASSSEETSSYEQYF.